This TCR beta chain emerged from a study of shared clonotypes between healthy human individuals. Study context: Donor composition was two women and three men, aged 18 to 49. CD4 naive and memory got three plates each, CD8 naive two, CD8 memory one. Study conclusions and caveats: In general, naive subsets displayed greater estimated richness than memory subsets did.

Notes on this clone: Antigen: not known.

Naive CD8 cells, CD45RO-negative and positively selected for CCR7, excluded terminally differentiated effector memory CD45RA+ cells. Deep-level settings were used for running the assay. The table came from immunoSEQ multiplex PCR; TCRdb's copy has only in-frame clones and leaves some out. The profile covers about 2,100,000 clones, with 93% appearing a single time and about 1.8% taken by the ten largest. V lost 2 bases, J lost 12 bases, and 9 bases lay in between. The V gene's germline CDR1 is SGHNT and CDR2 YYREEE (reference sequence). There are 11 residues in the CDR3. The TCR was taken from a man aged 18 to 30 in good health. Some clones in this sample may be carry-over from other donors' samples. This sequence joins TRBV5-4 and TRBJ2-1; the D is unclear. The specimen was naive CD8+ T cells from PBMCs. CDR3 DNA sequence: TGTGCCAGCAGCTTAACCGGGCCGCAGTTCTTC. Protein product: CASSLTGPQFF.